This T cell receptor beta chain emerged from a study of human thymus T cells. The protocol was immunoSEQ multiplex PCR, while the TCRdb copy is restricted to in-frame clones and leaves out a portion. In the table there are roughly 130,000 clones, about 94% of which are singletons. CDR3 length: 15 residues. Trimming at V came to 4 bases and at J to 2 bases, leaving 5 bases not matched to a gene. CDR1 is LGHNA and CDR2 is YSLEER in the germline V gene. Regarding this clone: Its antigen is as yet unknown.

Corrective heart surgery yielded the resections from which the thymus tissue came. Study conclusions and caveats: The authors found apparently biased V and J gene usage in thymic and blood repertoires. Related research reported highly overlapping thymic repertoires among unrelated individuals.

Sequencing input: thymus tissue. This sequence originates from a boy in the first two years of life with a congenital heart defect but otherwise immunologically healthy. The V and J genes are TRBV4-3 and TRBJ2-5, with TRBD1 matching 9 bases. As DNA, the CDR3 is TGCGCCAGCAGCCGCGGGACAGGGATTCAAGAGACCCAGTACTTC. This sequence encodes CASSRGTGIQETQYF.